This T cell receptor (beta chain) was recorded in a study of spatial heterogeneity in lung cancer. For the study at large: Donation came from over 60 patients with untreated early-stage non-small cell lung cancer. When follow-up PBMC samples existed, they were sequenced (at a median of approximately two years after resection).

The ends were cut back, 6 bases at V and 0 bases at J, with 16 bases in the middle. The CDR3 contains 15 residues. Germline CDR1 and CDR2: DFQATT and SNEGSKA (reference sequence). Time point described: blood at routine non-recurrence follow-up after resection. Without sorting, whole RNA was sequenced from tumor, nontumor lung or frozen PBMC. This clonotype was detected many times. Each TCR cDNA molecule carried a unique molecular identifier. Each CDR3 protein is one row after TCRdb ran MiXCR on the 5' RACE reads. The sample contains 95,000 to 130,000 distinct CDR3 sequences, 9% to 15% of which appear only once.

The sample in question was PBMCs, obtained at follow-up. The chain employs TRBV20-1 and TRBJ2-3; no reliable D call. This receptor was taken from a male donor with early-stage non-small cell lung cancer. The CDR3 sequence is CSAKGTGFSTDTQYF. The CDR3 DNA reads TGCAGTGCCAAGGGTACGGGCTTCAGCACAGATACGCAGTATTTT.